This T cell receptor beta chain comes out of a study of cytomegalovirus exposure and HLA in healthy donors. 13 Jbeta primers and 60 Vbeta primers were used for the PCR. Sequenced by immunoSEQ multiplex PCR; TCRdb stores in-frame clones only, minus some. Here the sample spans approximately 150,000 clones, 75% being singletons. V lost 0 bases and J 5 bases, leaving 11 bases between the germline ends. This CDR3 has 15 residues. Germline CDR1 reads LNHNV; CDR2 reads YYDKDF (reference sequence). The sequence was collected from a man aged 18 to 29 in good health and CMV-seropositive. The genes are TRBV15 and TRBJ1-5, with D possibly TRBD1 on 6 matching bases. Sequencing input: PBMCs. CDR3: CATSREGQTYQPQHF. The CDR3 bases are TGTGCCACCAGCAGAGAAGGACAGACTTATCAGCCCCAGCATTTT.